The rows below give T cell receptor beta chains drawn from one sample of a study of blood T cell repertoires in COVID-19. Method: immunoSEQ multiplex PCR; TCRdb's copy keeps in-frame clones and lacks some. The table lists 100,000 or so clones, about 90% of them singletons. The specimen was peripheral blood. These receptors originate from a human donor in a cohort sampled during active COVID-19. Each CDR3 is given with its conserved first and last residue. D genes are given only for firm matches. Rows may omit the clone size; those that give it use once, few, many or a size class.

>-|TRBV5-4|TRBJ2-5|once
CASSLDQGYQETQYF
TGTGCCAGCAGCCTAGACCAAGGCTACCAAGAGACCCAGTACTTC
>TRBD2|TRBV3-1/TRBV3-2|TRBJ2-3|-
CASSLSCGGFIDEYTDTQYF
TGTGCCAGCAGCCTCTCCTGCGGGGGGTTTATCGACGAATACACAGATACGCAGTATTTT
>TRBD2|TRBV3-1/TRBV3-2|TRBJ2-7|-
CASSQEGTSGVYEQYF
TGTGCCAGCAGCCAAGAAGGGACTAGCGGCGTGTACGAGCAGTACTTC
>-|TRBV19|TRBJ2-1|few
CASSRVPGRDEQFF
TGTGCCAGTAGTAGGGTGCCGGGAAGGGATGAGCAGTTCTTC
>TRBD1|TRBV18|TRBJ2-7|-
CASSPRGTVYEQYF
TGTGCCAGCTCACCGAGGGGGACAGTCTACGAGCAGTACTTC
>TRBD1|TRBV5-4|TRBJ1-4|once
CASTPDRGRVEKLFF
TGTGCCAGCACCCCGGACAGGGGAAGAGTTGAAAAACTGTTTTTT
>-|TRBV12-3/TRBV12-4|TRBJ2-5|-
CASSSLETQYF
TGTGCCAGCAGTTCCTTGGAGACCCAGTACTTC
>TRBD2|TRBV4-3|TRBJ2-3|-
CASSQDYTAVAGITDTQYF
TGCGCCAGCAGCCAAGATTATACGGCGGTAGCGGGCATCACAGATACGCAGTATTTT
>-|TRBV6-5|TRBJ1-5|-
CASRLNSDSNQPQHF
TGTGCCAGCAGGTTAAACAGTGATAGCAATCAGCCCCAGCATTTT
>-|TRBV11-2|TRBJ2-7|-
CASSHVDRSGEQYF
TGTGCCAGCAGCCATGTGGACAGAAGTGGCGAGCAGTACTTC
>TRBD1|TRBV19|TRBJ1-1|-
CASLGYEKGTATEAFF
TGTGCCAGTTTGGGTTACGAGAAAGGGACAGCGACTGAAGCTTTCTTT
>-|TRBV6-6|TRBJ1-1|-
CASTLTGANTEAFF
TGTGCCAGCACCCTGACAGGCGCGAACACTGAAGCTTTCTTT
>-|TRBV12-5|TRBJ2-5|-
CASGLGGLETQYF
TGTGCTAGTGGTTTGGGCGGTTTGGAGACCCAGTACTTC
>TRBD2|TRBV3-1/TRBV3-2|TRBJ2-5|-
CASSQDLRSGRETQYF
TGTGCCAGCAGCCAAGATCTTCGGAGCGGGAGAGAGACCCAGTACTTC
>-|TRBV6-5|TRBJ2-5|once
CASSLGRVETQYF
TGTGCCAGCAGCCTTGGCAGGGTAGAGACCCAGTACTTC
>TRBD1|TRBV19|TRBJ2-7|-
CASATGTGSHEQYF
TGTGCCAGTGCGACCGGGACAGGGAGCCACGAGCAGTACTTC
>-|TRBV15|TRBJ1-3|-
CATSSDTFSGNTIYF
TGTGCCACCAGCAGCGACACATTCTCTGGAAACACCATATATTTT
>TRBD2|TRBV7-3|TRBJ2-3|-
CASSLTTSSVDTQYF
TGTGCCAGCAGCTTAACGACTAGCTCGGTAGATACGCAGTATTTT
>-|TRBV11-2|TRBJ1-1|-
CASSLDHPPGVNTEAFF
TGTGCCAGCAGCTTAGATCACCCTCCCGGGGTGAACACTGAAGCTTTCTTT
>TRBD2|TRBV27|TRBJ2-3|-
CASSMFSGSITDTQYF
TGTGCCAGCAGCATGTTTAGCGGGAGCATCACAGATACGCAGTATTTT
>TRBD1|TRBV9|TRBJ1-2|-
CASSAGTGESFDYGYTF
TGTGCCAGCAGCGCCGGGACAGGTGAATCTTTCGACTATGGCTACACCTTC
>TRBD2|TRBV2|TRBJ2-3|-
CASRDRLAGGGGDTQYF
TGTGCCAGCAGAGATAGACTAGCGGGAGGAGGAGGAGATACGCAGTATTTT